The 9 T cell receptor beta chains in this list originate from one sample, sequenced in a study of tumor and adjacent non-tumor tissue in lung cancer. No cell sorting was done before RNA was extracted from the tissue. A modified ARM-PCR protocol with three rounds of nested PCR amplified TCRbeta. TCRdb processed the multiplex PCR reads anew with MiXCR; each CDR3 protein has one entry. The sample lists 69,000 or so distinct CDR3 sequences; 73% were seen once. The sample was lung tumor tissue. The receptors were sampled from a man aged 55 to 69 with non-small cell lung cancer.

This clonotype was counted only a few times. One junction end does not reproduce the germline sequence, and a read error may be involved. The CDR3 here is CASTHSEGTETFF. CDR3 nucleotide sequence: TGTGCCAGCACTCATTCGGAAGGCACTGAAACTTTCTTT. The chain employs TRBV6-5 and TRBJ1-1; D ambiguous. The CDR3 is made up of 13 amino acids. Germline CDR1 and CDR2: MNHEY and SVGAGI.

As for this clonotype: One end of the junction fails to match germline, which may point to a read error. V gene TRBV11-1 combines with J gene TRBJ2-2; perhaps TRBD2 as D (5 bases). Germline loops: CDR1 SGHAT, CDR2 FQDESV (reference sequence). This CDR3 spans 14 amino acids. The chain's CDR3 is CTSSLTSGTGELFF. CDR3 nucleotides: TGTACCAGCAGCTTAACTAGTGGGACCGGGGAGCTGTTTTTT.

In this sample, this clonotype turned up a few times. The CDR3 coding sequence is TGTGCCAGCAGGCCCCGGACTGGGACCTCCTACAATGAGCAGTTCTTC. Encoded protein: CASRPRTGTSYNEQFF. The chain combines TRBV14 with TRBJ2-1; D may correspond to TRBD1 or TRBD2 (5 bases each). CDR1 SGHDN and CDR2 FVKESK come from the germline V gene. The V gene lost 6 bases and the J gene lost 0 bases, with 15 bases spanning the gap. This CDR3 has 16 residues.

As regards this clonotype: The junction does not match germline at one end; this may be a read error. DNA of the CDR3: TGCAGTGCTAGAGAGGTGCCCGATAACTATGGATACTCCTTC. Encoded protein: CSAREVPDNYGYSF. This chain uses TRBV20-1 with TRBJ1-2; D gene ambiguous. The germline V gene has CDR1 DFQATT and CDR2 SNEGSKA (reference sequence). The CDR3 totals 14 residues.

Remarks on this clonotype: The junction does not match germline at one end; this may be a read error. This rearrangement joins TRBV6-2 or TRBV6-3 to TRBJ2-1; 8 bases line up with TRBD2. The germline V gene has CDR1 MNHEY and CDR2 SVGEGT. The CDR3 is 14 residues long. The CDR3 sequence is CVSRERGRGNDQFF. CDR3 DNA sequence: TGTGTCAGCAGGGAGCGGGGGCGAGGCAATGACCAGTTCTTC.

Of note for this clonotype: Compared with germline, one end of the junction differs, possibly owing to a read error. This chain links TRBV29-1 with TRBJ2-2; weak D call: TRBD2 (5 bases). The germline V gene has CDR1 SQVTM and CDR2 ANQGSEA. This CDR3 contains 14 residues. This chain's CDR3 is CGVEPPTNTGELFF. The CDR3 region has the DNA TGCGGCGTTGAACCCCCCACGAACACCGGGGAGCTATTTTTT.

This chain connects TRBV5-4 to TRBJ2-5; 7 bases line up with TRBD1. Germline CDR1 SGHNT, CDR2 YYREEE (reference sequence). This CDR3 contains 15 residues. V shed 4 bases, J shed 2 bases, and the junction held 8 bases outside the gene matches. The CDR3 is CASSPNRGSQETQYF. The CDR3 coding sequence is TGTGCCAGCAGCCCGAACAGGGGAAGTCAAGAGACCCAGTACTTC.

This clonotype was counted a single time. The J gene is TRBJ2-2, the V gene TRBV6-1; TRBD2 is a possible D gene (6 bases). Between the trimmed V and J ends, which lost 6 bases and 0 bases, there was a span of 17 bases. Germline V CDR1 and CDR2: MNHNS, SASEGT. This CDR3 spans 17 amino acids. DNA of the CDR3: TGTGCCAGCAGCGGGGGTAGCGGAACTACGAACACCGGGGAGCTGTTTTTT. This encodes CASSGGSGTTNTGELFF.

Worth noting for this clonotype: Germline is not matched at one junction end, which may reflect a read error. The genes are TRBV10-3 and TRBJ2-3, with a tentative D call TRBD1 (5 bases). The germline gives CDR1 ENHRY, CDR2 SYGVKD. The CDR3 consists of 13 residues. This chain's CDR3 is CAIGEVGPGTQYF. The CDR3 DNA is TGTGCCATCGGTGAAGTGGGGCCAGGTACGCAGTATTTT.